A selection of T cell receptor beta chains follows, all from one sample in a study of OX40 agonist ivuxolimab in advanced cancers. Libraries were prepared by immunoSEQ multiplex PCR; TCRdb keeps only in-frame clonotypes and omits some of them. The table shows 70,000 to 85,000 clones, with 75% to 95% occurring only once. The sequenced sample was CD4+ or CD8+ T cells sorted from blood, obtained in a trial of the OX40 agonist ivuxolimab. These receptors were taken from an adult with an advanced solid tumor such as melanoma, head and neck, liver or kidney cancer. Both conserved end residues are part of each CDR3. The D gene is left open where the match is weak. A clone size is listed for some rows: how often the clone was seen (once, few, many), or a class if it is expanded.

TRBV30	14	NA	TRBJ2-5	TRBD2	CAWSGLAERETQYF	TGTGCCTGGAGCGGACTAGCGGAAAGAGAGACCCAGTACTTC
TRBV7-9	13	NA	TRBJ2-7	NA	CASSLEQPYEQYF	TGTGCCAGCAGCTTAGAACAGCCCTACGAGCAGTACTTC
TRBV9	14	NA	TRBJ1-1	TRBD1	CASSGTGGVTEAFF	TGTGCCAGCAGCGGGACAGGGGGGGTAACTGAAGCTTTCTTT
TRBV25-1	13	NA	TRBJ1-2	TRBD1	CASSGTGVNGYTF	TGTGCCAGCAGTGGGACAGGGGTTAATGGCTACACCTTC
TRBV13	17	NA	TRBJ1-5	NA	CASSLGLRGEGNQPQHF	TGTGCCAGCAGCTTAGGCCTCAGAGGGGAGGGCAATCAGCCCCAGCATTTT
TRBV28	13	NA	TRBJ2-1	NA	CASSPGIYNEQFF	TGTGCCAGCAGCCCCGGGATCTACAATGAGCAGTTCTTC
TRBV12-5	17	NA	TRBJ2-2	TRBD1	CASGTNTGTGYTGELFF	TGTGCTAGTGGCACTAACACCGGGACAGGGTACACCGGGGAGCTGTTTTTT
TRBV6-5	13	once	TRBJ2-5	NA	CASSEGFQETQYF	TGTGCCAGCAGCGAAGGATTCCAAGAGACCCAGTACTTC
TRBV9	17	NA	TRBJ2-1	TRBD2	CASSVSLLAGVYNEQFF	TGTGCCAGCAGCGTATCCCTACTAGCGGGGGTTTACAATGAGCAGTTCTTC
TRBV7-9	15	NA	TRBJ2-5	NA	CASSLAASARETQYF	TGTGCCAGCAGCTTAGCGGCTAGCGCCAGAGAGACCCAGTACTTC
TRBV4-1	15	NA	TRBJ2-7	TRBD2	CASSQGLAGTYEQYF	TGCGCCAGCAGCCAGGGACTAGCGGGAACCTACGAGCAGTACTTC
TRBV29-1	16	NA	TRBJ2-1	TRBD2	CSVAPGTSAHYNEQFF	TGCAGCGTCGCTCCCGGGACTAGCGCTCACTACAATGAGCAGTTCTTC
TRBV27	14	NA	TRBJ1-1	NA	CASSLSLGNTEAFF	TGTGCCAGCAGTTTATCTCTTGGGAACACTGAAGCTTTCTTT
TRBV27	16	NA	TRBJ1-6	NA	CASSSDMATFNSPLHF	TGTGCCAGCAGCTCCGACATGGCCACCTTTAATTCACCCCTCCACTTT
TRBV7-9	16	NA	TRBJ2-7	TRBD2	CASSLVGGRSSYEQYF	TGTGCCAGCAGCTTAGTGGGCGGGAGGTCTTCCTACGAGCAGTACTTC
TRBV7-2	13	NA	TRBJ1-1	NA	CASSWGSSGEAFF	TGTGCCAGCAGCTGGGGGAGTTCGGGTGAAGCTTTCTTT
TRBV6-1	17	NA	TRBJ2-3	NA	CASSEVGQGWGTDTQYF	TGTGCCAGCAGTGAAGTAGGGCAGGGTTGGGGCACAGATACGCAGTATTTT
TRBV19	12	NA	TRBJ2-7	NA	CASSMQGYEQYF	TGTGCCAGTAGTATGCAGGGCTACGAGCAGTACTTC
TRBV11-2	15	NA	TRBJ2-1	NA	CASSFEGGSYNEQFF	TGTGCCAGCAGCTTTGAGGGGGGGTCCTACAATGAGCAGTTCTTC
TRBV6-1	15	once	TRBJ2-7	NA	CASSEFRDQFYEQYF	TGTGCCAGCAGTGAATTCAGGGACCAGTTCTACGAGCAGTACTTC
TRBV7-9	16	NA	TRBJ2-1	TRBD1	CASSLAGDSSYNEQFF	TGTGCCAGCAGCTTAGCAGGGGACAGCTCCTACAATGAGCAGTTCTTC
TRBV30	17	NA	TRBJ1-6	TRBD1	CAWSDLDRDRVNSPLHF	TGTGCCTGGAGTGACCTTGACCGGGACAGGGTGAATTCACCCCTCCACTTT
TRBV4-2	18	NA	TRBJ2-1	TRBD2	CASSRGPPGLAGEVEQFF	TGTGCCAGCAGCCGGGGACCGCCGGGACTAGCGGGAGAGGTTGAGCAGTTCTTC
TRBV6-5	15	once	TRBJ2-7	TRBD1	CASSYFQGAGYEQYF	TGTGCCAGCAGTTACTTCCAGGGGGCCGGCTACGAGCAGTACTTC
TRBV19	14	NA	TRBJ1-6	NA	CASSIWGDNSPLHF	TGTGCCAGTAGTATCTGGGGGGATAATTCACCCCTCCACTTT
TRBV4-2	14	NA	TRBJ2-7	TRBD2	CASSQGLAGVEQYF	TGTGCCAGCAGCCAAGGACTAGCGGGAGTCGAGCAGTACTTC
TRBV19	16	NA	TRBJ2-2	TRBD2	CASSIGGLVGAGELFF	TGTGCCAGTAGTATAGGGGGACTAGTCGGGGCCGGGGAGCTGTTTTTT
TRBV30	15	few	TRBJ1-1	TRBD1	CAWTPGDRINTEAFF	TGTGCCTGGACCCCTGGGGACAGAATCAACACTGAAGCTTTCTTT
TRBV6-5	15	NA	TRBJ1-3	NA	CASSYGLTSGNTIYF	TGTGCCAGCAGTTACGGACTGACCTCTGGAAACACCATATATTTT
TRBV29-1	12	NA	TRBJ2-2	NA	CSVERSTGELFF	TGCAGCGTTGAAAGGTCCACCGGGGAGCTGTTTTTT
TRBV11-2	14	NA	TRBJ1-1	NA	CASSPSSGETEAFF	TGTGCCAGCAGCCCTAGCTCGGGGGAAACTGAAGCTTTCTTT
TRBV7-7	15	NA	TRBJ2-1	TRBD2	CASSPSLAGDNEQFF	TGTGCTAGCAGCCCGTCCCTAGCGGGAGACAATGAGCAGTTCTTC
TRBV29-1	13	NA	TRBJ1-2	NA	CSVASGEDYGYTF	TGCAGCGTGGCCTCCGGGGAAGACTATGGCTACACCTTC
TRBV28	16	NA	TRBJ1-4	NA	CASSFFGTPTNEKLFF	TGTGCCAGCAGTTTCTTTGGGACCCCAACTAATGAAAAACTGTTTTTT
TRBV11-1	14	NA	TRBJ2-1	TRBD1	CASSSLTGDNEQFF	TGTGCCAGCAGCTCTCTCACAGGGGACAATGAGCAGTTCTTC
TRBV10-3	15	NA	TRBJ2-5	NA	CAISESKPVQETQYF	TGTGCCATCAGTGAGTCGAAGCCAGTACAAGAGACCCAGTACTTC
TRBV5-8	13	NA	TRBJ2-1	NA	CASSLDDFNEQFF	TGTGCCAGCAGCTTGGATGATTTCAATGAGCAGTTCTTC
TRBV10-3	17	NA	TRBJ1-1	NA	CAISESRVRDGDTEAFF	TGTGCCATCAGTGAGTCTCGGGTAAGGGATGGAGACACTGAAGCTTTCTTT
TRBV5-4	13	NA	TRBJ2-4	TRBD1	CASSYGQGNIQYF	TGTGCCAGCAGCTACGGACAGGGGAACATTCAGTACTTC
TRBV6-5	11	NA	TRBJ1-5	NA	CASSYPEAQHF	TGTGCCAGCAGTTACCCCGAGGCCCAGCATTTT
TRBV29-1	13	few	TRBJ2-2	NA	CSAPELFTGELFF	TGCAGCGCTCCCGAACTATTTACCGGGGAGCTGTTTTTT
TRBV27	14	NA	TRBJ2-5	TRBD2	CASSFSGRPKTQYF	TGTGCCAGCAGTTTTAGCGGGAGGCCTAAGACCCAGTACTTC
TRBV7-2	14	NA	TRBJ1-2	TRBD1	CALAGTGGTYGYTF	TGTGCCTTAGCTGGGACAGGGGGCACCTATGGCTACACCTTC
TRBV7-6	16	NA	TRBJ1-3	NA	CASSPGPGYSGNTIYF	TGTGCCAGCAGTCCGGGACCGGGATACTCTGGAAACACCATATATTTT
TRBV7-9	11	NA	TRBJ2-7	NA	CASSLGDEQYF	TGTGCCAGCAGCCTAGGGGACGAGCAGTACTTC
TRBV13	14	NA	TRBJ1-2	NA	CASSSGRGPYGYTF	TGTGCCAGCAGCTCCGGACGAGGGCCCTATGGCTACACCTTC
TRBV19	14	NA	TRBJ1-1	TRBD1	CASSIYWDSHEAFF	TGTGCCAGTAGTATATATTGGGACAGCCATGAAGCTTTCTTT
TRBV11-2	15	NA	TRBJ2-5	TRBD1	CASSPPGQYQETQYF	TGTGCCAGCAGCCCGCCGGGACAGTACCAAGAGACCCAGTACTTC
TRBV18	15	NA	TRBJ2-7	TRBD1	CASSPSTGLQYEQYF	TGTGCCAGCTCACCGTCGACAGGGCTGCAGTACGAGCAGTACTTC